The next 7 T cell receptor beta chains were all read from a single sample in a study of patients and donors after allogeneic stem cell transplantation. TCRdb fed the RT-PCR reads into MiXCR, producing one record per CDR3 protein. Of roughly 880,000 distinct CDR3 sequences detected, approximately 18% appear once; the ten largest clones hold approximately 5.9%. Material: blood, either unsorted or a sorted T cell fraction (not recorded which). Receptors were obtained from a human donor who was either an allogeneic HSCT recipient or a stem cell or donor lymphocyte infusion donor (not recorded which). It is not recorded whose cells these are; they may come from a transplant donor.

The V gene is TRBV5-1, the J gene TRBJ2-5; D gene unclear. Trimming removed 4 bases from V and 1 base from J, with 11 bases in between. Germline CDR1 reads SGHRS; CDR2 reads YFSETQ. The CDR3 covers 14 residues. CDR3 loop: CASSTQGGQETQYF. The CDR3 DNA sequence: TGCGCCAGCAGCACCCAAGGTGGCCAAGAGACCCAGTACTTC.

V usage is TRBV10-3 and J usage is TRBJ2-1; TRBD1 aligns across 7 bases. Looked up from germline, CDR1 is ENHRY and CDR2 is SYGVKD. CDR3 length: 14 residues. The trim removed 6 bases at V and 4 bases at J, leaving 6 bases unmatched. CDR3 DNA: TGTGCCATCAGAGAGCAGGGGGAATACAATGAGCAGTTCTTC. Protein sequence: CAIREQGEYNEQFF.

The J gene is TRBJ1-1, the V gene TRBV18, with 7 positions matching TRBD1. J gave up 2 bases and V 5 bases, and 5 bases lay outside the gene matches. Germline V lookup: CDR1 KGHSH, CDR2 LQKENI. This CDR3 is 14 amino acids long. The CDR3 DNA sequence: TGTGCCAGCTCAACCTGGGACAGTAACACTGAAGCTTTCTTT. Amino acid sequence: CASSTWDSNTEAFF.

This clonotype occurred a few times. The CDR3 nucleotides are TGTGCCAGCAGTTACTCCGGGACGGCGAAAGCCCATGAGCAGTTCTTC. Amino acids: CASSYSGTAKAHEQFF. The V call is TRBV6-2 or TRBV6-3, the J call TRBJ2-1; D tentatively reads TRBD1 or TRBD2 (5 bases each). The CDR3 length is 16 residues. From germline, CDR1 is MNHEY and CDR2 SVGEGT. Deletions cut 0 bases from V and 8 bases from J, with 17 bases between.

A few counts support this clonotype. The rearrangement joins TRBV10-2 to TRBJ1-2; D call uncertain. The V and J ends lost 4 bases and 3 bases respectively, with 6 bases between them. From germline, CDR1 is WSHSY and CDR2 SAAADI. The CDR3 is 12 amino acids. CDR3 sequence reads: CASSAGDYGYTF. The DNA for the CDR3 is TGCGCCAGCAGTGCTGGGGACTATGGCTACACCTTC.

The rearrangement links TRBV2 to TRBJ1-6, with a weak D call TRBD1 (5 bases). Germline CDR1 SNHLY, CDR2 FYNNEI. V lost 4 bases and J lost 8, with 9 bases in between. CDR3 length: 13 residues. DNA for the CDR3: TGTGCCAGCAGTGTTAAAGGGGATTCACCCCTCCACTTT. Translated, it gives CASSVKGDSPLHF.

This chain connects TRBV9 to TRBJ1-3, with D unclear. CDR3 length equals 13 residues. V gave up 3 bases and J gave up 2 bases, with 6 bases separating them. Germline V gene sequence: CDR1 SGDLS, CDR2 YYNGEE. The CDR3 bases are TGTGCCAGCAGCGCCCAAACTGGAAACACCATATATTTT. Amino acids: CASSAQTGNTIYF.